The TCR beta chain described here comes from a study of T cell responses to AZD1222 COVID-19 vaccine. Overall study context: Second-dose intervals of approximately 4 or approximately 12 weeks were pooled. Study-wide results and caveats: Clonal diversity was possibly underestimated, and the donors were mostly white British, with more females. Baseline seropositivity occurred in only a handful of AZD1222 recipients.

V dropped 2 bases and J dropped 5; count of bases not matched to a gene: 1. Germline CDR1 is MDHEN and CDR2 is SYDVKM. The CDR3 length is 13 residues. Sequencing used immunoSEQ multiplex PCR; TCRdb keeps in-frame clones, though not all of them. The table lists more than 85,000 clones, roughly 90% of them singletons. A note on this clone: Its antigen is undetermined.

Sequenced here: peripheral blood, sampled on day 0 of AZD1222 vaccination. The receptor was isolated from an adult in good health. The J gene is TRBJ1-2, the V gene TRBV28; 8 nucleotides line up with TRBD1. CDR3 protein: CASSLRQGYGYTF. CDR3 nucleotides: TGTGCCAGCAGTTTACGACAGGGGTATGGCTACACCTTC.